Each of the 21 T cell receptor beta chains below was sequenced from the same sample in a study of neurological immune-mediated disorders. TCRdb passed the 5' RACE reads through MiXCR, listing each CDR3 protein once. The sample yields some 19,000 distinct CDR3 sequences, roughly 17% seen once. The specimen was CD8+ T cells from blood. The receptors derive from a woman between 18 and 29 years old with multiple sclerosis.

This chain links TRBV6-2 or TRBV6-3 with TRBJ2-3; tentatively, D is TRBD1 or TRBD2 (5 bases each). This CDR3 spans 16 amino acids. V lost 0 bases to trimming and J lost 2 bases, with 12 bases between them. The germline CDR1 and CDR2 sequences are MNHEY and SVGEGT. CDR3 region: CASSYSSRDHTDTQYF. The DNA of the CDR3 is TGTGCCAGCAGTTACTCCTCCAGGGACCACACAGATACGCAGTATTTT.

This clonotype was observed many times. The V and J genes are TRBV6-5 and TRBJ1-1; D is uncertain. V dropped 4 bases and J dropped 3 bases, with 15 bases sitting between them. The CDR3 is made up of 15 amino acids. Germline CDR1 is MNHEY and CDR2 is SVGAGI. The CDR3 is CASSLGRTVYTEAFF. CDR3 DNA sequence: TGTGCCAGCAGTTTGGGGAGGACGGTTTACACTGAAGCTTTCTTT.

In its sample, this clonotype was seen many times. The V call is TRBV7-9, the J call TRBJ2-2; D gene unclear. Germline V lookup: CDR1 SEHNR, CDR2 FQNEAQ (reference sequence). This CDR3 region has 11 residues. Trimming took 7 bases from V and 3 from J, leaving 3 bases between them. The CDR3 is CASTDTGELFF. DNA of the CDR3: TGTGCCAGCACCGACACCGGGGAGCTGTTTTTT.

There are many counts of this clonotype. The rearrangement joins TRBV6-5 to TRBJ1-1, with 7 bases aligning to TRBD1. The junction had 4 bases not matched to a gene; V was cut back by 5 bases and J by 1 base. CDR1 is MNHEY, CDR2 SVGAGI, per germline. The CDR3 runs 14 residues. CDR3 nucleotide sequence: TGTGCCAGCAGTCCCGGGACAGCGAACACTGAAGCTTTCTTT. Translation: CASSPGTANTEAFF.

This clonotype was counted ten times or more. The chain has TRBV7-9 and TRBJ2-3, with TRBD2 as a possible D gene (5 bases). V lost 1 base to trimming and J lost 6 bases, with 11 bases between them. CDR1 and CDR2 from the germline V gene are SEHNR and FQNEAQ (reference sequence). This CDR3 comprises 14 residues. The CDR3 here is CASSLEGPGDTQYF. The DNA for the CDR3 is TGTGCCAGCAGCTTAGAAGGACCGGGGGATACGCAGTATTTT.

The chain combines TRBV14 with TRBJ2-5; no clear D. Germline values: CDR1 SGHDN, CDR2 FVKESK. This CDR3 has 12 amino acids. V lost 1 base and J lost 5, with 5 bases in between. The CDR3 is CASSQAWETQYF. The CDR3 DNA follows: TGTGCCAGCAGCCAAGCTTGGGAGACCCAGTACTTC.

This clonotype has a count of ten or more. The chain is built from TRBV6-2 or TRBV6-3 and TRBJ2-6; D is undetermined. V was trimmed by 6 bases and J by 0 bases, leaving 9 bases between them. This CDR3 spans 15 amino acids. Germline V gives CDR1 MNHEY, CDR2 SVGEGT. The CDR3 spells CASSPQASGANVLTF. The CDR3 bases are TGTGCCAGCAGCCCCCAGGCCTCTGGGGCCAACGTCCTGACTTTC.

This CDR3 reads CAWKATGVRTEAFF. The CDR3 bases are TGTGCCTGGAAAGCTACAGGGGTTCGAACTGAAGCTTTCTTT. The chain carries TRBV30 and TRBJ1-1; TRBD1 matches 7 bases. From germline, CDR1 is GTSNPN and CDR2 SVGIG (reference sequence). V shed 4 bases, J shed 5 bases, and the junction held 10 bases outside the gene matches. The CDR3 loop spans 14 amino acids.

This clonotype was seen ten or more times. The chain couples TRBV7-6 to TRBJ2-7; D remains ambiguous. CDR3 size: 15 residues. The V end lost 5 bases, the J end lost 2 bases, and 16 bases lay between the germline ends. The V gene's germline CDR1 is SGHVS and CDR2 FNYEAQ. The CDR3 DNA reads as TGTGCCAGCAGCCAACACACGACACAAACCTACGAGCAGTACGTC. It is translated as CASSQHTTQTYEQYV.

The rearrangement uses TRBV5-1 and TRBJ2-3, with TRBD1 matching 11 bases. This CDR3 comprises 16 residues. Germline V CDR1 and CDR2: SGHRS, YFSETQ. V lost 3 bases to trimming and J lost 2 bases; unmatched junction nucleotides: 5. The CDR3 loop is CASSSRTGGPTDTQYF. The CDR3 coding sequence is TGCGCCAGCAGCTCACGGACAGGGGGCCCCACAGATACGCAGTATTTT.

This clonotype was seen ten or more times. The rearrangement uses TRBV29-1 and TRBJ1-2; D might be TRBD1 (5 bases). This CDR3 is built from 10 residues. The germline V gene encodes CDR1 SQVTM and CDR2 ANQGSEA. The V and J ends lost 3 bases and 13 bases respectively, with 12 bases between them. Written as DNA, the CDR3 is TGCAGCGTTGAGCAAGCGGGGCGCACCTTC. It is translated as CSVEQAGRTF.

The rearrangement uses TRBV25-1 and TRBJ2-7; D perhaps matches TRBD2 (6 bases). V was cut by 11 bases and J by 3 bases, with 14 bases left in between. The CDR3 consists of 12 residues. Germline assignment: CDR1 MGHDK and CDR2 SYGVNS. The CDR3 loop reads CAVGTDYYEQYF. As DNA, the CDR3 is TGTGCCGTGGGCACGGACTACTACGAGCAGTACTTC.

There are many counts of this clonotype. The J gene is TRBJ2-1, the V gene TRBV6-5, with TRBD2 as a possible D gene (6 bases). The germline V gene has CDR1 MNHEY and CDR2 SVGAGI. V gave up 10 bases and J gave up 9 bases, with 19 bases separating them. The CDR3 sequence is 13 residues long. In DNA, the CDR3 is TGTGCCACCGCCTTAGCGGAGCCGGGTGAGCAGTTCTTC. It yields the protein CATALAEPGEQFF.

This clonotype was picked up many times. The gene calls are TRBV14 and TRBJ1-1; maybe TRBD1 (6 bases). The germline CDR1 and CDR2 sequences are SGHDN and FVKESK. Trimming took off 1 base at V and 6 bases at J, with 12 bases between the two ends. The CDR3 runs to 14 residues. The CDR3 DNA reads as TGTGCCAGCAGCCAAGTGGGGGCTGGGGCTGAAGCTTTCTTT. Translated: CASSQVGAGAEAFF.

This CDR3 reads CSVRTGPSGAYEQYF. CDR3 nucleotides: TGCAGCGTGAGAACCGGGCCCTCAGGGGCCTACGAGCAGTACTTC. The V gene is TRBV29-1, the J gene TRBJ2-7, with a weak D call TRBD1 (6 bases). Trimming shortened V by 6 bases and J by 2 bases, and 20 bases separated the two germline ends. The CDR3 spans 15 residues. Germline CDR1 is SQVTM and CDR2 is ANQGSEA.

This clonotype occurred many times. V and J are TRBV24-1 and TRBJ2-1; weak D call: TRBD1 (7 bases). CDR1 is KGHDR, CDR2 SFDVKD, per germline. The CDR3 is made up of 18 amino acids. Trimming took 3 bases from V and 6 from J, leaving 23 bases between them. This chain's CDR3 is CATSDRHRGQRAINEQFF. The CDR3 coding sequence is TGTGCCACCAGTGATCGCCACCGGGGACAGCGGGCTATCAATGAGCAGTTCTTC.

This clonotype has a handful of counts. The chain employs TRBV29-1 and TRBJ2-1; D could derive from TRBD1 or TRBD2 (5 bases each). Trimming shortened V by 7 bases and J by 4 bases, and 11 bases separated the two germline ends. The CDR3 covers 12 residues. CDR1 and CDR2 from the germline V gene are SQVTM and ANQGSEA. The CDR3 spells CSAGTVYNEQFF. In DNA form, the CDR3 reads TGCAGCGCCGGGACCGTGTACAATGAGCAGTTCTTC.

At least ten counts were recorded for this clonotype. The chain employs TRBV5-5 and TRBJ2-1; 14 positions match TRBD2. The ends lost 6 bases at V and 7 bases at J; junction bases unmatched: 6. This CDR3 spans 15 amino acids. Germline V gene lookup returns CDR1 SGHKS and CDR2 YYEKEE (reference sequence). Here the CDR3 reads CASIETSGRVNEQFF. DNA of the CDR3: TGTGCCAGCATCGAGACTAGCGGGAGGGTTAATGAGCAGTTCTTC.

This clonotype came up many times. J is TRBJ2-2 and V is TRBV20-1, with 12 bases matching TRBD2. The V segment lost 3 bases and the J segment 1 base; nucleotides outside the gene matches: 9. Germline V gene sequence: CDR1 DFQATT, CDR2 SNEGSKA (reference sequence). The CDR3 loop spans 18 amino acids. DNA for the CDR3: TGCAGTGCTAGTCCCCCGACTAGCGGGAGATTGAACACCGGGGAGCTGTTTTTT. It specifies CSASPPTSGRLNTGELFF.

The chain has TRBV12-3 or TRBV12-4 and TRBJ2-7; D gene unclear. Trimming removed 7 bases from V and 4 bases from J, with 14 bases in between. The CDR3 is 13 amino acids. CDR3 sequence: CASIRTERYEQYV. The CDR3 bases are TGTGCCAGCATCAGAACTGAGCGATACGAGCAGTACGTC.

V gene TRBV7-9 combines with J gene TRBJ1-4; D not resolved. The CDR3 sequence is 12 residues long. With 4 bases removed from V and 8 bases from J, the gap between germline ends came to 8 bases. CDR1 and CDR2 (germline): SEHNR, FQNEAQ (reference sequence). This CDR3 is CASSSNGEKLFF. In DNA, the CDR3 is TGTGCCAGCAGCTCTAACGGGGAAAAACTGTTTTTT.